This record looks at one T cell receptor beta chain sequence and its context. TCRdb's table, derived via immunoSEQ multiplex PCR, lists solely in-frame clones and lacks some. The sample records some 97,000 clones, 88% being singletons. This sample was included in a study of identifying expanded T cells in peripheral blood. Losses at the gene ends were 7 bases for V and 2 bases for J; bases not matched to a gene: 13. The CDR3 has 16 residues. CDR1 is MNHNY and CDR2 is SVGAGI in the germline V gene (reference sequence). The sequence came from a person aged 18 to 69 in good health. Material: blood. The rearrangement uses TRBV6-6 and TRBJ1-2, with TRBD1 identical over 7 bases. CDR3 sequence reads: CASKTPATGRNYGYTF. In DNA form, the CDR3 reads TGTGCCAGCAAAACTCCCGCGACAGGGAGGAACTATGGCTACACCTTC.